This T cell receptor beta chain was recovered during a study of cytomegalovirus exposure and HLA in healthy donors. The study's findings and limits: According to the study, roughly 160 TCR beta chains were cytomegalovirus-associated. For most TCR sequences rarity was the rule, although some public TCRs occurred in many donors.

Trimming shortened V by 6 bases and J by 1 base, and 12 bases separated the two germline ends. Germline lookup yields CDR1 SNHLY and CDR2 FYNNEI. This CDR3 is built from 14 residues. The assay was immunoSEQ multiplex PCR, and TCRdb's table has in-frame clones only and misses some. The sample lists roughly 100,000 clones, about 95% occurring once. With respect to this clone: The antigen remains undetermined.

The source material was PBMCs. The source of this sequence is a young woman in good health and CMV-seronegative. The V gene is TRBV2, the J gene TRBJ1-2; D gene unclear. CDR3 sequence: CASRTSQFNYGYTF. CDR3 in DNA: TGTGCCAGCAGGACCTCACAGTTTAACTATGGCTACACCTTC.